This TCR beta chain stems from a study of blood T cell repertoires in COVID-19. Study-wide context: Spain, Italy and the United States supplied samples that represented acute and convalescent COVID-19. T cells, B-cell-depleted T cells, or PBMCs supplied cDNA or gDNA.

There are 15 residues in the CDR3. The trim removed 1 base at V and 7 bases at J, leaving 5 bases unmatched. Germline V gene lookup returns CDR1 MNHNS and CDR2 SASEGT. Authors' analysis steps: Estimation of nucleated cell counts relied on the amplification of reference gene primers. Assay: immunoSEQ multiplex PCR; the TCRdb copy retains only in-frame clones and omits some. D and trimming come from the DNA, and the V and J calls and clone size come from that table. The sample contains a few hundred thousand clones, less than 85% of which appear only once. What was sequenced was peripheral blood. The TCR originated in a woman aged 18-29 years with acute or convalescent COVID-19. V gene TRBV6-1 combines with J gene TRBJ1-5; 9 positions match TRBD1. Written as DNA, the CDR3 is TGTGCCAGCAGTGAAGGGACAGGGGTATGGCAGCCCCAGCATTTT. It yields the protein CASSEGTGVWQPQHF.